The subject of this entry is one T cell receptor (beta chain). Its matching antigen is unknown. The data were obtained in a study of T cell responses to AZD1222 COVID-19 vaccine. The study, taken as a whole, reports: Reportedly, close to half of spike-specific TCRs are directed against unmutated variant regions. The study identified only a handful of AZD1222 recipients as seropositive at baseline. Two AZD1222 administrations were followed by greater Spike-specific TCR breadth and depth.

This CDR3 region has 12 residues. Germline V gene sequence: CDR1 SQVTM, CDR2 ANQGSEA. The J segment lost 1 base and the V segment lost 4 bases, leaving 1 base of the junction unmatched. Repertoires were generated with immunoSEQ multiplex PCR, while TCRdb's copy carries only in-frame clones and drops some. The data hold more than 150,000 clones, with almost 95% observed a single time. The sample in question was peripheral blood, obtained on day 0 of AZD1222 vaccination. The chain recombines TRBV29-1 with TRBJ2-7; the match to TRBD2 covers 7 bases. This sequence was found in an adult in good health. DNA for the CDR3: TGCAGCGTTGTGCGGGAGTCCTACGAGCAGTACTTC. Residues: CSVVRESYEQYF.